This passage covers 14 T cell receptor beta chains from one sample sequenced in a study of identical twins. Each CDR3 protein gets one entry after TCRdb re-called the 5' RACE reads with MiXCR. This repertoire shows approximately 700,000 distinct CDR3 sequences, 6% to 6.5% found once; its top ten account for approximately 1.6%. Source material: naive T cells sorted from blood. The receptors originated from a man aged 18-30 years in good health.

The gene calls are TRBV25-1 and TRBJ1-1; D unclear. The CDR3 runs to 13 residues. V gave up 8 bases and J gave up 5 bases, with 15 bases separating them. Germline CDR1 reads MGHDK; CDR2 reads SYGVNS. As DNA, the CDR3 is TGTGCCAGCGGCCTACGAGGAGGGACTGAAGCTTTCTTT. Translation: CASGLRGGTEAFF.

This clonotype was seen ten or more times. V is TRBV7-2 and J is TRBJ2-1, with D perhaps matching TRBD1 (6 bases). The CDR3 is made up of 15 amino acids. Trimming took 5 bases from V and 4 from J, leaving 15 bases between them. The V gene's germline CDR1 is SGHTA and CDR2 FQGNSA. The CDR3 is CASSPGTGNYNEQFF. CDR3 nucleotides: TGTGCCAGCAGCCCGGGAACAGGGAATTACAATGAGCAGTTCTTC.

This clonotype showed up many times. The chain couples TRBV20-1 to TRBJ1-1; D perhaps matches TRBD1 (6 bases). The CDR3 loop spans 11 amino acids. Germline V lookup: CDR1 DFQATT, CDR2 SNEGSKA (reference sequence). V was clipped by 0 bases and J by 11 bases, with 10 bases between them. Written as DNA, the CDR3 is TGCAGTGCTAGAGAGCGGGGGCTGGCTTTCTTT. Translating gives CSARERGLAFF.

This clonotype was picked up many times. This rearrangement joins TRBV29-1 to TRBJ1-4, with a tentative D call TRBD1 (6 bases). Germline lookup yields CDR1 SQVTM and CDR2 ANQGSEA. This CDR3 is 13 amino acids long. V was cut by 6 bases and J by 2 bases, with 10 bases left in between. The CDR3 nucleotides read TGCAGCGTGCCCGACAGGACTAATGAAAAACTGTTTTTT. It specifies CSVPDRTNEKLFF.

This clonotype has ten or more counts. The rearrangement uses TRBV24-1 and TRBJ2-2; D not certain. The CDR3 has 12 amino acids. Deletions cut 8 bases from V and 3 bases from J, with 6 bases between. CDR1 is KGHDR, CDR2 SFDVKD, per germline. Written as DNA, the CDR3 is TGTGCCACCATTCCGTACACCGGGGAGCTGTTTTTT. It specifies CATIPYTGELFF.

This clonotype was seen a few times. This CDR3 reads CASSLGLLESSYEQYF. In DNA form, the CDR3 reads TGTGCCAGCAGCTTAGGGTTGCTGGAGAGCTCCTACGAGCAGTACTTC. This chain connects TRBV7-6 to TRBJ2-7, with D unclear. Trimming removed 1 base from V and 0 bases from J, with 13 bases in between. The CDR3 totals 16 residues. CDR1 and CDR2 (germline): SGHVS, FNYEAQ.

This clonotype showed up many times. The chain links TRBV7-9 to TRBJ2-7, with 12 nucleotides matching TRBD2. V lost 4 bases, J lost 5 bases, and 6 bases stayed unmatched. Per germline, CDR1 SEHNR and CDR2 FQNEAQ (reference sequence). This CDR3 has 15 amino acids. In DNA, the CDR3 is TGTGCCAGCAGCTCTATCACTAGCGGGGGGCACGAGCAGTACTTC. Its translation: CASSSITSGGHEQYF.

This clonotype occurred many times. The rearrangement joins TRBV20-1 to TRBJ2-5; D may correspond to TRBD1 or TRBD2 (5 bases each). Germline V gene data show CDR1 as DFQATT and CDR2 as SNEGSKA (reference sequence). This CDR3 region has 14 residues. V was shortened by 5 bases and J by 1 base, with 14 bases between the two germline ends. CDR3 in amino acids: CSAGGTGIQETQYF. CDR3 nucleotides: TGCAGTGCTGGGGGAACCGGGATCCAAGAGACCCAGTACTTC.

This clonotype was observed at least ten times. This chain joins TRBV7-8 and TRBJ2-7, with D hard to call. The V end lost 1 base, the J end lost 3 bases, and 10 bases lay between the germline ends. In germline, CDR1 is SGHVS, CDR2 FQNEAQ. CDR3 size: 14 residues. The CDR3 DNA sequence: TGTGCCAGCAGCTTAGGCCGCTCCAACTACGAGCAGTACGTC. Translating it yields CASSLGRSNYEQYV.

The table lists this clonotype with many counts. The CDR3 sequence: CASNPTLQGWEQYF. The CDR3 DNA reads as TGTGCCAGCAATCCGACCTTACAGGGTTGGGAGCAGTACTTC. V usage is TRBV28 and J usage is TRBJ2-7; D possibly corresponds to TRBD1 (6 bases). Germline CDR1 is MDHEN and CDR2 is SYDVKM. This CDR3 contains 14 residues. The V gene lost 7 bases and the J gene lost 7 bases, with 20 bases spanning the gap.

In its sample, this clonotype was seen many times. V usage is TRBV20-1 and J usage is TRBJ1-5; unclear D gene. The CDR3 runs 14 residues. V lost 6 bases and J lost 0, with 12 bases in between. The germline V gene has CDR1 DFQATT and CDR2 SNEGSKA (reference sequence). CDR3 residues: CSATKADSNQPQHF. Written as DNA, the CDR3 is TGCAGTGCGACAAAGGCGGATAGCAATCAGCCCCAGCATTTT.

There are a few counts of this clonotype. The chain uses TRBV24-1 and TRBJ2-6, with D perhaps given as TRBD1 or TRBD2 (6 bases each). Germline lookup yields CDR1 KGHDR and CDR2 SFDVKD. The CDR3 covers 17 residues. V lost 2 bases and J 3 bases, leaving 13 bases between the germline ends. In DNA, the CDR3 is TGTGCCACCAGTGATTCCCCGGGGGCTTATGGGGCCAACGTCCTGACTTTC. Translating it yields CATSDSPGAYGANVLTF.

This clonotype was counted a few times. V is TRBV5-1 and J is TRBJ2-3; 10 bases are a match to TRBD2. Germline lookup yields CDR1 SGHRS and CDR2 YFSETQ. V lost 4 bases, J lost 0 bases, and 5 bases stayed unmatched. CDR3 length: 16 amino acids. CDR3 in amino acids: CASSPEGLASTDTQYF. The CDR3, as DNA: TGCGCCAGCAGCCCAGAGGGACTAGCGAGCACAGATACGCAGTATTTT. The complete variable domain, with remaining parts taken from reference TRBV5-1 and TRBJ2-3, reads KAGVTQTPRYLIKTRGQQVTLSCSPISGHRSVSWYQQTPGQGLQFLFEYFSETQRNKGNFPGRFSGRQFSNSRSEMNVSTLELGDSALYLCASSPEGLASTDTQYFGPGTRLTVL.

This clonotype was counted ten times or more. The chain links TRBV9 to TRBJ1-3; D is possibly TRBD1 (6 bases). The V gene lost 1 base and the J gene lost 0 bases, with 8 bases spanning the gap. Germline V gene sequence: CDR1 SGDLS, CDR2 YYNGEE. This CDR3 has 15 residues. The CDR3 here is CASSVRDNSGNTIYF. The DNA of the CDR3 is TGTGCCAGCAGCGTAAGGGACAACTCTGGAAACACCATATATTTT.